This T cell receptor beta chain was recorded in a study of blood T cell repertoires in COVID-19. There are 12 residues in the CDR3. Trimming took 4 bases from V and 3 from J, leaving 8 bases between them. Germline V gene sequence: CDR1 SQVTM, CDR2 ANQGSEA. Participants spanned ages about 18 to 100 years and resided in some 22 US areas. This clone appeared once. The protocol was immunoSEQ multiplex PCR, while the TCRdb copy is restricted to in-frame clones and leaves out a portion. Of over 250,000 clones listed, around nine tenths were seen once; the top ten hold approximately 1.8%. The chain recombines TRBV29-1 with TRBJ2-3; D might be TRBD2 (5 bases). Sequencing input: PBMCs or T cells enriched from blood (not recorded which). This TCR was sampled from a woman aged 60-70 years who had recovered from COVID-19. CDR3 sequence: CSVVSGTDTQYF. The CDR3 nucleotides read TGCAGCGTTGTGTCGGGGACAGATACGCAGTATTTT.